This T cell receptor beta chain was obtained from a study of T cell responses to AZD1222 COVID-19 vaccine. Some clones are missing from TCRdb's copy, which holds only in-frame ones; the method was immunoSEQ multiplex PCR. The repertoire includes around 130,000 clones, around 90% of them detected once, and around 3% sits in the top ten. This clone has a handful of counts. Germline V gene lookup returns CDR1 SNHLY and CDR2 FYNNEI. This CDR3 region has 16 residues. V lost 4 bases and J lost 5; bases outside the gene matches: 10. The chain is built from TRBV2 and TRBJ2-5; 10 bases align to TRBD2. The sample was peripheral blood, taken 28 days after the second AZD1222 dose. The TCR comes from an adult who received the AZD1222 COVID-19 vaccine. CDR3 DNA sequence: TGTGCCAGCAGTGGGGCGACTAGCGGGCAGCAGGAGACCCAGTACTTC. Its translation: CASSGATSGQQETQYF.